This TCR beta chain is drawn from a study of blood T cell repertoires in COVID-19. Study overall: Both acute and convalescent COVID-19 samples were obtained from the United States, Italy and Spain. The analysed material was cDNA or gDNA that came from T cells, B-cell-depleted T cells, or PBMCs.

Participant ages covered about 18 to 90 years across 24 US areas. Original data processing: Estimated nucleated cell counts came from reference gene primer amplification. The method was immunoSEQ multiplex PCR; TCRdb's version includes in-frame clones alone and lacks a portion of them. D and trimming come from the DNA, and the V and J calls and clone size come from that table. This sample has under 200,000 clones, with around four fifths found just once. CDR3 length equals 12 residues. V was clipped by 5 bases and J by 0 bases, with 4 bases between them. Per the germline V gene, CDR1 is MNHEY and CDR2 is SVGAGI.

The chain recombines TRBV6-5 with TRBJ1-2, with D unresolved. This receptor was obtained from a woman aged 45 to 65 in a cohort exposed to, infected with or recovered from COVID-19 (not recorded which). Sequences were obtained from PBMCs or T cells enriched from blood (not recorded which). CDR3 sequence (DNA): TGTGCCAGCAGTCGGTCTAACTATGGCTACACCTTC. Protein product: CASSRSNYGYTF.